This T cell receptor beta chain appears in the sequencing data of a study of cytomegalovirus exposure and HLA in healthy donors. Comments on this clone: Its antigen is not identified.

The donors were in the 120-subject validation cohort, distinct from the approximately 610-subject first cohort. This CDR3 spans 12 amino acids. The germline V gene has CDR1 SNHLY and CDR2 FYNNEI. V gave up 7 bases and J gave up 6 bases, with 10 bases separating them. Sequencing was performed with immunoSEQ multiplex PCR; in TCRdb, only in-frame clones are kept and a portion is missing. The sample carries about 98,000 clones, roughly 85% recorded once. Findings and caveats of the study: Altogether, some 170 TCR beta chains were recorded as cytomegalovirus-associated. Researchers reported that a few CMV-associated chains were confirmed in vitro as CMV antigen-specific. As was reported, the classifier diagnosed cytomegalovirus status with high specificity and sensitivity.

The TCR comes from a woman in her thirties in good health and CMV-seronegative. The chain uses TRBV2 and TRBJ2-4; no definite D call. Sample: PBMCs. This chain's CDR3 is CASNGVANIQYF. CDR3 coding DNA: TGTGCCAGCAACGGAGTAGCAAACATTCAGTACTTC.